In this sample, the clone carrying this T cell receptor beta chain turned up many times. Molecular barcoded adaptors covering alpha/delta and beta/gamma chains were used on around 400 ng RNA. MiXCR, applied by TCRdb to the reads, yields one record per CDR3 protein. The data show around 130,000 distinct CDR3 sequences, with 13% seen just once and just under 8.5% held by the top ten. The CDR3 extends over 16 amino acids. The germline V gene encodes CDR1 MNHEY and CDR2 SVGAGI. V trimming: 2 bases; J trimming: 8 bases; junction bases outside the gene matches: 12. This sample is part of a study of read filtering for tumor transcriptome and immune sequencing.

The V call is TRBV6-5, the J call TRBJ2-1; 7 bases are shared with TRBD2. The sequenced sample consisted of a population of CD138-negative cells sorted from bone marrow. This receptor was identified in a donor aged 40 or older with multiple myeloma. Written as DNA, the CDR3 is TGTGCCAGCAGTTACCGTGGGCTAGCGGCGAGGGATGAGCAGTTCTTC. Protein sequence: CASSYRGLAARDEQFF.